The clone carrying this TCR beta chain was picked up a small number of times. Its target is not known. The sample belongs to a study of response to subunit inactivated influenza vaccine. Overall study results and limits: Authors proposed each seasonal influenza vaccination draws in few new T cells.

In germline, CDR1 is SEHNR, CDR2 FQNEAQ (reference sequence). The CDR3 totals 14 residues. J lost 2 bases, V lost 6 bases, and 3 bases had no gene match. TCRdb fed the RT-PCR reads into MiXCR, producing one record per CDR3 protein. This sample has about 780,000 distinct CDR3 sequences, with approximately 17% found just once. This chain connects TRBV7-9 to TRBJ2-3, with 9 bases matching TRBD1. This clonotype was obtained from a man in his forties or fifties who received an inactivated influenza vaccine. The sample consisted of PBMCs from blood, taken about 5 days after vaccination. This CDR3 reads CASRQGAITDTQYF. CDR3 bases: TGTGCCAGCAGACAGGGGGCTATCACAGATACGCAGTATTTT.